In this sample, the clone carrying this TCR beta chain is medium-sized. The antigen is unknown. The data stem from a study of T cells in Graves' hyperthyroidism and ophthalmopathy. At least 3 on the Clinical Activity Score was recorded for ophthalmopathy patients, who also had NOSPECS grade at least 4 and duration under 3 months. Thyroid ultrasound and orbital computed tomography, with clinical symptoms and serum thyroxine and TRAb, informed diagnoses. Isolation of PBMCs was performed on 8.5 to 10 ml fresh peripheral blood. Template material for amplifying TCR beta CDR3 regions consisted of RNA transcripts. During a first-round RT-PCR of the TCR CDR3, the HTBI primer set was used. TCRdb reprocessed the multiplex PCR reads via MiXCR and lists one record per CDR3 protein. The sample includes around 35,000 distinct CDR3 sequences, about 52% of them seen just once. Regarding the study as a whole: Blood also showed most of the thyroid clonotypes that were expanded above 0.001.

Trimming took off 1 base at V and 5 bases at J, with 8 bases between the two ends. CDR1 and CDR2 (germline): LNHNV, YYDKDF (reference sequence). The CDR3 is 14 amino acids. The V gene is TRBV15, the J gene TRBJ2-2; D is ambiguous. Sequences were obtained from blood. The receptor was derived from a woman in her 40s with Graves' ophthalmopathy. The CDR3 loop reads CATSRGTETGELFF. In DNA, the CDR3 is TGTGCCACCAGCAGAGGGACCGAGACCGGGGAGCTGTTTTTT. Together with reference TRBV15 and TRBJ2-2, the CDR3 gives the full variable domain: DAMVIQNPRYQVTQFGKPVTLSCSQTLNHNVMYWYQQKSSQAPKLLFHYYDKDFNNEADTPDNFQSRRPNTSFCFLDIRSPGLGDTAMYLCATSRGTETGELFFGEGSRLTVL.